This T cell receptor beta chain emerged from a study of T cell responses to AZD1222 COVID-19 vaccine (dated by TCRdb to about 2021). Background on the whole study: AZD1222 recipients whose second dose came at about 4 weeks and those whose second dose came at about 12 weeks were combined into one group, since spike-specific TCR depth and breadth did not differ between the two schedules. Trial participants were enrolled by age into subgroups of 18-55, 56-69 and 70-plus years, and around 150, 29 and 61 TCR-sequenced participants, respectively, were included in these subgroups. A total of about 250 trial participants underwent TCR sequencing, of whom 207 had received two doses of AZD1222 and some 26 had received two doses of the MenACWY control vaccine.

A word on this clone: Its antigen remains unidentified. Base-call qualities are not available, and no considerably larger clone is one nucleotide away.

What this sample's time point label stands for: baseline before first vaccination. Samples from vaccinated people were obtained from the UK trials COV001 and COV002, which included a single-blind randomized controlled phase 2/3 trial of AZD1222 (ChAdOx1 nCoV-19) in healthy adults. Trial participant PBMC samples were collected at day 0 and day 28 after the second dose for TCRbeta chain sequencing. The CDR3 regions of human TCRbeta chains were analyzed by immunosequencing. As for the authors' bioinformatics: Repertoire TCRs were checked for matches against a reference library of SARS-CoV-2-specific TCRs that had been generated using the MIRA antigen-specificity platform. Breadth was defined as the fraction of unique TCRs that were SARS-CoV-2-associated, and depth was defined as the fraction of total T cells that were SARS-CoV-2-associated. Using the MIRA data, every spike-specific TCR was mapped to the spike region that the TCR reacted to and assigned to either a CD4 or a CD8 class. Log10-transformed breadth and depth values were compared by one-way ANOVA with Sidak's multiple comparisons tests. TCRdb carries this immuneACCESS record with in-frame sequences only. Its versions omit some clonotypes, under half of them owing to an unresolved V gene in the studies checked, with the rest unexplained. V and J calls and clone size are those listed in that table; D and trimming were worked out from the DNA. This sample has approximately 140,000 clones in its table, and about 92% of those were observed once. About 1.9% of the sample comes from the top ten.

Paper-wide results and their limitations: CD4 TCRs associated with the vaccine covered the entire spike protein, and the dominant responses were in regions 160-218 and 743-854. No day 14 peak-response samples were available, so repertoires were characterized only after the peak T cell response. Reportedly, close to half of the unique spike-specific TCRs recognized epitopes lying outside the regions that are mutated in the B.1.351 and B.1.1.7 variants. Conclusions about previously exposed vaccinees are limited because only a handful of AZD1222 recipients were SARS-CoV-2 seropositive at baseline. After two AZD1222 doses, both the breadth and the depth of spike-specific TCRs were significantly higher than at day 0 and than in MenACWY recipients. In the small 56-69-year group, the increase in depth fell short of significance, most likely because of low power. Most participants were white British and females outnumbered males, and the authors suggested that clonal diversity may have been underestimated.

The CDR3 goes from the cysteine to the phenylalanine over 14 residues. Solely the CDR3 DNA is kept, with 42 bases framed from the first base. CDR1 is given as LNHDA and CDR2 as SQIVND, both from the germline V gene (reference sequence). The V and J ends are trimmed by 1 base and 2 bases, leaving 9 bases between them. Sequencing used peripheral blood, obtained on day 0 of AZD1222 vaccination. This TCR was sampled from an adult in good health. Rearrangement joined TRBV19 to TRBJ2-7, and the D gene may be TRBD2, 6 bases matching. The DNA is TGTGCCAGTAGTATAGGGGACTCCACCTACGAGCAGTACTTC. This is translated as CASSIGDSTYEQYF.